This is a list of T cell receptor beta chains from one sample in a study of T cell responses to AZD1222 COVID-19 vaccine. TCRdb's copy holds only in-frame clones and misses some; the assay was immunoSEQ multiplex PCR. The repertoire holds about 93,000 clones, with 85% to 90% as singletons. The material was peripheral blood, obtained on day 0 of MenACWY control vaccination. These receptors were taken from an adult in good health. Each CDR3 is given with its conserved first and last residue. D genes are given only for firm matches. Size is stated for part of the rows, as once, few or many counts, or as a class when the clone is expanded.

D gene: NA
clone size: NA
J gene: TRBJ2-5
V gene: TRBV6-4
CDR3 protein: CASRCQEGIGLEQETQYF
CDR3 DNA: TGTGCCAGCAGATGCCAGGAGGGTATTGGTCTGGAACAAGAGACCCAGTACTTC

D gene: TRBD1
clone size: NA
J gene: TRBJ1-2
V gene: TRBV5-5
CDR3 protein: CASSSGGNYGYTF
CDR3 DNA: TGTGCCAGCAGCTCAGGGGGCAACTATGGCTACACCTTC

D gene: NA
clone size: NA
J gene: TRBJ1-1
V gene: TRBV6-1
CDR3 protein: CASSEASLTEAFF
CDR3 DNA: TGTGCCAGCAGTGAAGCATCTTTAACTGAAGCTTTCTTT

D gene: TRBD1
clone size: NA
J gene: TRBJ2-4
V gene: TRBV30
CDR3 protein: CAWNRQGLSIQYF
CDR3 DNA: TGTGCCTGGAATAGACAGGGATTGTCCATTCAGTACTTC

D gene: TRBD1
clone size: NA
J gene: TRBJ1-4
V gene: TRBV7-3
CDR3 protein: CASSLTGTANEKLFF
CDR3 DNA: TGTGCCAGCAGCTTAACGGGGACAGCTAATGAAAAACTGTTTTTT

D gene: TRBD2
clone size: NA
J gene: TRBJ2-3
V gene: TRBV11-2
CDR3 protein: CASSLDLAGLADTQYF
CDR3 DNA: TGTGCCAGCAGCTTAGATCTAGCGGGGTTGGCAGATACGCAGTATTTT

D gene: NA
clone size: NA
J gene: TRBJ2-1
V gene: TRBV7-3
CDR3 protein: CASSLTGADYNEQFF
CDR3 DNA: TGTGCCAGCAGCTTAACAGGGGCAGACTACAATGAGCAGTTCTTC

D gene: NA
clone size: NA
J gene: TRBJ2-2
V gene: TRBV11-1
CDR3 protein: CASSSPWTENTGELFF
CDR3 DNA: TGTGCCAGCAGCTCCCCCTGGACAGAGAACACCGGGGAGCTGTTTTTT

D gene: TRBD1
clone size: once
J gene: TRBJ1-4
V gene: TRBV3-1/TRBV3-2
CDR3 protein: CASSPRDRAEKLFF
CDR3 DNA: TGTGCCAGCAGCCCTAGGGACAGGGCAGAAAAACTGTTTTTT

D gene: TRBD2
clone size: many
J gene: TRBJ2-1
V gene: TRBV4-1
CDR3 protein: CASSHPGLAGGPSRDEQFF
CDR3 DNA: TGCGCCAGCAGCCACCCGGGACTAGCGGGGGGGCCCTCAAGGGATGAGCAGTTCTTC

D gene: TRBD1
clone size: NA
J gene: TRBJ1-1
V gene: TRBV19
CDR3 protein: CASKRGRNMNTEAFF
CDR3 DNA: TGTGCCAGTAAGAGGGGGCGGAACATGAACACTGAAGCTTTCTTT

D gene: TRBD2
clone size: NA
J gene: TRBJ2-5
V gene: TRBV7-2
CDR3 protein: CASSSPGIAGGPETQYF
CDR3 DNA: TGTGCCAGCAGCTCACCGGGTATAGCGGGGGGGCCGGAGACCCAGTACTTC

D gene: NA
clone size: medium-sized
J gene: TRBJ1-1
V gene: TRBV5-5
CDR3 protein: CASSFGTLNTEAFF
CDR3 DNA: TGTGCCAGCAGCTTCGGGACACTCAACACTGAAGCTTTCTTT

D gene: TRBD2
clone size: NA
J gene: TRBJ2-7
V gene: TRBV11-1
CDR3 protein: CASSPVAGRPYEQYF
CDR3 DNA: TGTGCCAGCAGCCCGGTAGCGGGGAGACCCTACGAGCAGTACTTC

D gene: TRBD2
clone size: NA
J gene: TRBJ2-5
V gene: TRBV14
CDR3 protein: CASGRAQETQYF
CDR3 DNA: TGTGCCAGCGGGAGGGCCCAAGAGACCCAGTACTTC

D gene: TRBD1
clone size: NA
J gene: TRBJ1-6
V gene: TRBV18
CDR3 protein: CASSPGTGGGNSPLHF
CDR3 DNA: TGTGCCAGCTCACCCGGGACAGGGGGCGGCAATTCACCCCTCCACTTT

D gene: NA
clone size: NA
J gene: TRBJ1-1
V gene: TRBV15
CDR3 protein: CATSRRGTEAFF
CDR3 DNA: TGTGCCACCAGCAGAAGGGGCACTGAAGCTTTCTTT

D gene: NA
clone size: NA
J gene: TRBJ2-7
V gene: TRBV13
CDR3 protein: CASSLGADPSYEQYF
CDR3 DNA: TGTGCCAGCAGCTTAGGGGCAGACCCCTCCTACGAGCAGTACTTC

D gene: TRBD2
clone size: NA
J gene: TRBJ2-7
V gene: TRBV11-3
CDR3 protein: CASSPLAGGGYEQYF
CDR3 DNA: TGTGCCAGCAGCCCCCTAGCGGGGGGGGGCTACGAGCAGTACTTC

D gene: NA
clone size: NA
J gene: TRBJ1-4
V gene: TRBV5-1
CDR3 protein: CASSLMGSDGTNEKLFF
CDR3 DNA: TGCGCCAGCAGCTTGATGGGGTCAGATGGGACTAATGAAAAACTGTTTTTT

D gene: NA
clone size: once
J gene: TRBJ2-1
V gene: TRBV5-4
CDR3 protein: CASSLGPGGAYNEQFF
CDR3 DNA: TGTGCCAGCAGCCTGGGGCCTGGGGGTGCCTACAATGAGCAGTTCTTC

D gene: NA
clone size: few
J gene: TRBJ2-1
V gene: TRBV7-2
CDR3 protein: CASSLFGGNEQFF
CDR3 DNA: TGTGCCAGCAGCTTATTCGGGGGTAATGAGCAGTTCTTC

D gene: TRBD1
clone size: NA
J gene: TRBJ1-4
V gene: TRBV24-1
CDR3 protein: CATSDRTGPNEKLFF
CDR3 DNA: TGTGCCACCAGTGATCGGACAGGCCCCAATGAAAAACTGTTTTTT

D gene: NA
clone size: NA
J gene: TRBJ2-3
V gene: TRBV19
CDR3 protein: CASSIDWGGGTDTQYF
CDR3 DNA: TGTGCCAGTAGTATAGATTGGGGTGGCGGCACAGATACGCAGTATTTT

D gene: NA
clone size: NA
J gene: TRBJ2-3
V gene: TRBV7-6
CDR3 protein: CASSLGAAGGTDTQYF
CDR3 DNA: TGTGCCAGCAGCTTAGGTGCGGCAGGGGGCACAGATACGCAGTATTTT

D gene: NA
clone size: NA
J gene: TRBJ1-2
V gene: TRBV14
CDR3 protein: CASSQDGQALYGYTF
CDR3 DNA: TGTGCCAGCAGCCAAGATGGCCAGGCACTCTATGGCTACACCTTC